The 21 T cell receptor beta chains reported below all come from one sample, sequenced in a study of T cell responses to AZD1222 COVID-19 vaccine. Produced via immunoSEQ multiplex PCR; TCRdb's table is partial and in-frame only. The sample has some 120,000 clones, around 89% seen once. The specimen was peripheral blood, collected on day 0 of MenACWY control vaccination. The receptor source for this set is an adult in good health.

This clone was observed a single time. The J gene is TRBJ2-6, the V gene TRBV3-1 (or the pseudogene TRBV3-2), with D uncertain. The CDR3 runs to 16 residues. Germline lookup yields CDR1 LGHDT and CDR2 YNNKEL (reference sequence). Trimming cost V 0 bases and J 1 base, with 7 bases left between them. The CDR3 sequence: CASSQDGSSGANVLTF. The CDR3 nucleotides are TGTGCCAGCAGCCAAGATGGGTCTTCTGGGGCCAACGTCCTGACTTTC.

The CDR3 DNA is TGTGCCAGCAGCTTAGCCGGGTCGACAGATACGCAGTATTTT. Translation: CASSLAGSTDTQYF. The V call is TRBV7-9, the J call TRBJ2-3; D is undetermined. In germline, CDR1 is SEHNR, CDR2 FQNEAQ (reference sequence). V was trimmed by 0 bases and J by 3 bases, leaving 7 bases between them. This CDR3 spans 14 amino acids. The entire variable domain, with the rest obtained from reference TRBV7-9 and TRBJ2-3, is as follows: DTGVSQNPRHKITKRGQNVTFRCDPISEHNRLYWYRQTLGQGPEFLTYFQNEAQLEKSRLLSDRFSAERPKGSFSTLEIQRTEQGDSAMYLCASSLAGSTDTQYFGPGTRLTVL.

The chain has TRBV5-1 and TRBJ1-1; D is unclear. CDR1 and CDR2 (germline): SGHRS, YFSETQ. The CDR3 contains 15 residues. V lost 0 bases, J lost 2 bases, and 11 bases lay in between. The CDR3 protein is CASSLAPQTNTEAFF. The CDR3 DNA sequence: TGCGCCAGCAGCTTGGCTCCTCAAACTAACACTGAAGCTTTCTTT. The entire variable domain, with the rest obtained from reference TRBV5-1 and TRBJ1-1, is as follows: KAGVTQTPRYLIKTRGQQVTLSCSPISGHRSVSWYQQTPGQGLQFLFEYFSETQRNKGNFPGRFSGRQFSNSRSEMNVSTLELGDSALYLCASSLAPQTNTEAFFGQGTRLTVV.

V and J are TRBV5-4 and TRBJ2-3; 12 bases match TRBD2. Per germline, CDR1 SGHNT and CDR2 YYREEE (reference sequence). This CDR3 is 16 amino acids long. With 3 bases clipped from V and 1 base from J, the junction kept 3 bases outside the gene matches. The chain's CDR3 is CASSSGLAGRTDTQYF. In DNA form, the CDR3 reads TGTGCCAGCAGCTCCGGACTAGCGGGACGCACAGATACGCAGTATTTT. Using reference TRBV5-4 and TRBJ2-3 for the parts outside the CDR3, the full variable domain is ETGVTQSPTHLIKTRGQQVTLRCSSQSGHNTVSWYQQALGQGPQFIFQYYREEENGRGNFPPRFSGLQFPNYSSELNVNALELDDSALYLCASSSGLAGRTDTQYFGPGTRLTVL.

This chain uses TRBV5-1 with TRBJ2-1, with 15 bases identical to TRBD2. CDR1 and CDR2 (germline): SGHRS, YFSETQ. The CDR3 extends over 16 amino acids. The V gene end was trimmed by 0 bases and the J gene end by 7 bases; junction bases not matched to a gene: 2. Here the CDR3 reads CASSLEGTSGRNEQFF. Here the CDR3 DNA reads TGCGCCAGCAGCTTGGAAGGGACTAGCGGGAGGAATGAGCAGTTCTTC.

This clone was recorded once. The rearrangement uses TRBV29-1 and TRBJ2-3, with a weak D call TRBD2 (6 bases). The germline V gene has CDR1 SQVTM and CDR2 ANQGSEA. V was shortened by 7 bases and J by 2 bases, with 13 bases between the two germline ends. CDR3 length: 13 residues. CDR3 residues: CSGSGSLTDTQYF. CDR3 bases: TGCAGCGGTAGCGGTTCCCTCACAGATACGCAGTATTTT.

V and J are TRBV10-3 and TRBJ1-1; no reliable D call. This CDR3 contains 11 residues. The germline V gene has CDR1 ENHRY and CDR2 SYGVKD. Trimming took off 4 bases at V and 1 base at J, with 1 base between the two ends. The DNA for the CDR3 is TGTGCCATCAGTGGGAACACTGAAGCTTTCTTT. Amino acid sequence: CAISGNTEAFF.

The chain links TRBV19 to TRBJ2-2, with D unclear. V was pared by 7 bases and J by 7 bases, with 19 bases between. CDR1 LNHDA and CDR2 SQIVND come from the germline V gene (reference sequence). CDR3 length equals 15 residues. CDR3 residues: CASKPYPKTNGELFF. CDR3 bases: TGTGCCAGTAAACCATACCCAAAGACAAACGGGGAGCTGTTTTTT.

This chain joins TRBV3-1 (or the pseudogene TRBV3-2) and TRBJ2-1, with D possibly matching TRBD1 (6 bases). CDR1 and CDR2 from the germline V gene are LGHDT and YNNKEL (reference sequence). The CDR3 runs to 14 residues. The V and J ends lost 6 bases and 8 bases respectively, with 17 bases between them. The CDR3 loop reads CASRTGKVSHEQFF. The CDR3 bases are TGTGCCAGCAGAACAGGGAAAGTATCTCATGAGCAGTTCTTC.

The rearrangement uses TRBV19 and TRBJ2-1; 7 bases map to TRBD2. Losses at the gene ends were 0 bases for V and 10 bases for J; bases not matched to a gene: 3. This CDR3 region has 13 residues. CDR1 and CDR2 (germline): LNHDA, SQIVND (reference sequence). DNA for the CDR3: TGTGCCAGTAGTATAGATCGGGGAGGGGAGCAGTTCTTC. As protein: CASSIDRGGEQFF.

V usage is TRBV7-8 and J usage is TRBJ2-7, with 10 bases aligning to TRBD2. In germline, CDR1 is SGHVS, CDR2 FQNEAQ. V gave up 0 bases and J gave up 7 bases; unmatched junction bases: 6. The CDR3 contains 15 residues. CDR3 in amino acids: CASSLAPAGGYEQYF. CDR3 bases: TGTGCCAGCAGCTTAGCCCCAGCGGGAGGGTATGAGCAGTACTTC.

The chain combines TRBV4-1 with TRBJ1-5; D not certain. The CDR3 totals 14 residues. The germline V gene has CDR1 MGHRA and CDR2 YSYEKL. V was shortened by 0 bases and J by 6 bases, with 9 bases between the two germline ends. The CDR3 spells CASSQELSGQPQHF. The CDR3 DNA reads TGCGCCAGCAGCCAAGAATTGTCGGGTCAGCCCCAGCATTTT.

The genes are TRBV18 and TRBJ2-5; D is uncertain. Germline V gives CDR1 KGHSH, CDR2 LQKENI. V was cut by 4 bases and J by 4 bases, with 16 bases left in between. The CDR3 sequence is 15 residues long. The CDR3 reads CASSLPNKWGETQYF. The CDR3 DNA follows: TGTGCCAGCTCACTACCAAATAAGTGGGGAGAGACCCAGTACTTC.

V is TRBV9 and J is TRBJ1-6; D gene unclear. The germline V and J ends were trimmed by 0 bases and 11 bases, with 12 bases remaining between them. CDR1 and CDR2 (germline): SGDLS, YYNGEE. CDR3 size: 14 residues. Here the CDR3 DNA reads TGTGCCAGCAGCGTAGCACAAGACGGGGCACCCCTCCACTTT. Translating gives CASSVAQDGAPLHF.

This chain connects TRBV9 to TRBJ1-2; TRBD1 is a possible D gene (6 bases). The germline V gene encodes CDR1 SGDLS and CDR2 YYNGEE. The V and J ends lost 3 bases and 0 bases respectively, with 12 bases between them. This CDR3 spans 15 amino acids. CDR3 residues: CASSGQASSNYGYTF. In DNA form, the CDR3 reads TGTGCCAGCAGCGGACAGGCCTCCTCTAACTATGGCTACACCTTC.

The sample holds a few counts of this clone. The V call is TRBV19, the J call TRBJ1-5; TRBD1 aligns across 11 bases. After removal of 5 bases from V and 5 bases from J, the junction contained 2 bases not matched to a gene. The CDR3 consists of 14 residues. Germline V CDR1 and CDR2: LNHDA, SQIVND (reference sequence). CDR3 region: CASSRTGGDQPQHF. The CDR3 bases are TGTGCCAGTAGTCGGACAGGGGGCGATCAGCCCCAGCATTTT. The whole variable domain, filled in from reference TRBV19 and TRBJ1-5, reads DGGITQSPKYLFRKEGQNVTLSCEQNLNHDAMYWYRQDPGQGLRLIYYSQIVNDFQKGDIAEGYSVSREKKESFPLTVTSAQKNPTAFYLCASSRTGGDQPQHFGDGTRLSIL.

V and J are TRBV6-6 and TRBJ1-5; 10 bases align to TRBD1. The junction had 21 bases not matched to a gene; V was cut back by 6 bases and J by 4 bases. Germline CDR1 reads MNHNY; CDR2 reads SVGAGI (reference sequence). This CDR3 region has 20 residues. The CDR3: CASSDSLSGQGIFGNQPQHF. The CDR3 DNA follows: TGTGCCAGCAGCGACTCCTTATCGGGACAGGGGATCTTTGGAAATCAGCCCCAGCATTTT.

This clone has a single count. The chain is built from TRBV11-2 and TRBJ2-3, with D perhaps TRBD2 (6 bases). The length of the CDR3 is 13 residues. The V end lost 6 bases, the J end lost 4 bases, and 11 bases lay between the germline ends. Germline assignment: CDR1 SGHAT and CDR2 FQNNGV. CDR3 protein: CASRGGGSDTQYF. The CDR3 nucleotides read TGTGCCAGCAGGGGTGGAGGGTCAGATACGCAGTATTTT.

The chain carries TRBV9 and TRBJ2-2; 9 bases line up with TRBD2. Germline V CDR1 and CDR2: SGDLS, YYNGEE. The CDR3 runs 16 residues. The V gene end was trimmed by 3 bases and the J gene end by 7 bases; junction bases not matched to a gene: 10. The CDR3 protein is CASSERTSASHGELFF. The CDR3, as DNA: TGTGCCAGCAGCGAGAGGACTAGCGCAAGTCACGGGGAGCTGTTTTTT.

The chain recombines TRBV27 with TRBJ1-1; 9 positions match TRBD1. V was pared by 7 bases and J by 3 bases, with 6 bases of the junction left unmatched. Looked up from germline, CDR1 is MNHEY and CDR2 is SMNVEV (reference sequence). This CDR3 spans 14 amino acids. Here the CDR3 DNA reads TGTGCCAGCACCAACAGGGGGCCCGACACTGAAGCTTTCTTT. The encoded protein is CASTNRGPDTEAFF.

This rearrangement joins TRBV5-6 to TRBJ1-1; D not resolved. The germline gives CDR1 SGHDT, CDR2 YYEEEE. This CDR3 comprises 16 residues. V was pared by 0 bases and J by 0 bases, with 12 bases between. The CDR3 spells CASSLGGNQLNTEAFF. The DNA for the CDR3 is TGTGCCAGCAGCTTGGGGGGAAATCAGCTGAACACTGAAGCTTTCTTT.